This T cell receptor (beta chain) was retrieved from a study of cytomegalovirus exposure and HLA in healthy donors. Findings and caveats of the study: The authors listed some 150 TCR beta chains as cytomegalovirus-associated. In a later analysis, TCR beta V- and J-gene trimming showed a link to a missense DCLRE1C variant.

Amplification used 60 Vbeta primers and 13 Jbeta primers. Authors' analysis steps: In a later analysis, some 80 million unique TCR beta chains included roughly 11 million shared by two or more donors. The assay was immunoSEQ multiplex PCR, and TCRdb's table has in-frame clones only and misses some. That table supplies the V and J calls and clone size; D and trimming were determined from the DNA. Of about 98,000 clones listed, about 80% are singletons. V trimming: 2 bases; J trimming: 0 bases; junction bases outside the gene matches: 4. The CDR3 extends over 16 amino acids. Germline CDR1 and CDR2: MNHEY and SMNVEV (reference sequence). Regarding this clone: Its antigen is unidentified.

The sequence came from a female donor in good health and CMV-seropositive. This chain connects TRBV27 to TRBJ2-1; TRBD2 agrees at 7 bases. Sequencing was performed on PBMCs. Written as DNA, the CDR3 is TGTGCCAGCAGTTTAGGAGCGGGATTCTCCTACAATGAGCAGTTCTTC. This codes for CASSLGAGFSYNEQFF.